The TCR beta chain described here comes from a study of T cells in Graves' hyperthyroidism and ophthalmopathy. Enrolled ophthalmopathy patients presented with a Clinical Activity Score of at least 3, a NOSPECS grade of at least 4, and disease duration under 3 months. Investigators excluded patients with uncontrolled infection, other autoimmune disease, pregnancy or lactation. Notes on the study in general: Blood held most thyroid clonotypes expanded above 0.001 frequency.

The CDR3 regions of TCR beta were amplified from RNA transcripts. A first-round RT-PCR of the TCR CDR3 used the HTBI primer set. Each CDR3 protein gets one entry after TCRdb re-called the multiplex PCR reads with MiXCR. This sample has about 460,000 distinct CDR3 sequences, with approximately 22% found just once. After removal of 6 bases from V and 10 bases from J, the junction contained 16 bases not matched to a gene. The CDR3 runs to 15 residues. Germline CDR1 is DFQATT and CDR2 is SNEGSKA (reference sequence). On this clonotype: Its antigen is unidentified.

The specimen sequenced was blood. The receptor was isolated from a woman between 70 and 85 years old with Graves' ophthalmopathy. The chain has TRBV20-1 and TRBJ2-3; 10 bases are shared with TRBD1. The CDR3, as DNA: TGCAGTGCGTACTTCCGGGACAGGGGACCTTCGGCGCAGTATTTT. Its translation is CSAYFRDRGPSAQYF.